Included here is one T cell receptor beta chain sequence, with context. Its target is not known. These data belong to a study of OX40 agonist ivuxolimab in advanced cancers. The overall study: An agonistic anti-OX40 (CD134) antibody, ivuxolimab, was used to treat the patients.

Study-wide results and caveats: On average, CD8+ T cells had more expanded clones than CD4+.

The CDR3 totals 14 residues. Per germline, CDR1 MGHDK and CDR2 SYGVNS. Trimming removed 3 bases at V and 1 base at J, with 9 bases between. Only in-frame clones appear in the TCRdb table, and some are missing; sequencing was by immunoSEQ multiplex PCR. Among approximately 73,000 clones, about 90% were seen once, and the ten largest hold roughly 1.3%. The starting material was CD4+ or CD8+ T cells sorted from blood, obtained in a trial of the OX40 agonist ivuxolimab. The rearrangement joins TRBV25-1 to TRBJ2-5; a possible D gene is TRBD1 (5 bases). The source is an adult with an advanced solid tumor such as melanoma, head and neck, liver or kidney cancer. The CDR3 region has the DNA TGTGCCAGCAGTGACTCGACAGTCCAAGAGACCCAGTACTTC. This codes for CASSDSTVQETQYF.